The entry below describes one TCR beta chain. The sample belongs to a study of CD8 T cells in Susac syndrome. Random hexamers were used to reverse transcribe roughly 0.45 to 1 ug of RNA. With immunoSEQ multiplex PCR, TCR beta CDR3 was amplified across 54 Vbeta and 13 Jbeta. One entry per CDR3 protein results from TCRdb running MiXCR on the immunoSEQ multiplex PCR reads. The sample holds some 99,000 distinct CDR3 sequences; just under 95% are singletons and the top ten take about 0.28%. Germline V gene data show CDR1 as DFQATT and CDR2 as SNEGSKA (reference sequence). V was pared by 7 bases and J by 11 bases, with 3 bases between. The CDR3 loop spans 8 amino acids. From blood CD8+ and CD4+ T cells, the TCR beta chain was sequenced. CD8+ and CD4+ T cells were negatively isolated; TEMRA cells were FACS-enriched.

V gene TRBV20-1 combines with J gene TRBJ1-6; unclear D gene. The TCR comes from a human donor with Susac syndrome. Sequenced input: CD4+ T cells from PBMCs. The CDR3 nucleotides read TGCAGTGTACCACCCCTCCACTTT. Its protein product is CSVPPLHF.